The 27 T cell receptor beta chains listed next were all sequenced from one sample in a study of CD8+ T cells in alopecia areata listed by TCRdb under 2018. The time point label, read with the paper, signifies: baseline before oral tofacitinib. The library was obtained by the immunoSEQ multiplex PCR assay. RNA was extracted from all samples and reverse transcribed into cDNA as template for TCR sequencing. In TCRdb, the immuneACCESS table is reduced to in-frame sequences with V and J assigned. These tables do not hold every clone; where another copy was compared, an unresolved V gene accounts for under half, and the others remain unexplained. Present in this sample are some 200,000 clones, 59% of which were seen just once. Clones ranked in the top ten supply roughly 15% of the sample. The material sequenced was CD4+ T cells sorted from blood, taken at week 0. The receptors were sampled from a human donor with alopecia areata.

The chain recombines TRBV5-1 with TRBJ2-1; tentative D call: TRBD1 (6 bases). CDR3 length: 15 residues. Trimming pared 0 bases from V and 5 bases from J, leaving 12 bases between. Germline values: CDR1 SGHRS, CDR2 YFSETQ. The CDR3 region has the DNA TGCGCCAGCAGCTTGGGACAGGTGCCTCACAATGAGCAGTTCTTC. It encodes CASSLGQVPHNEQFF.

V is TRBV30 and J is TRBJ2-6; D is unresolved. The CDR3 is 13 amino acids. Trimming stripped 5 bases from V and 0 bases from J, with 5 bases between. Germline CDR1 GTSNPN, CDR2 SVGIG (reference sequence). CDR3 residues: CAWAYSGANVLTF. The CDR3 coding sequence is TGTGCCTGGGCATACTCTGGGGCCAACGTCCTGACTTTC. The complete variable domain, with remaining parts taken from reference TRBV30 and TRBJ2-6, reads SQTIHQWPATLVQPVGSPLSLECTVEGTSNPNLYWYRQAAGRGLQLLFYSVGIGQISSEVPQNLSASRPQDRQFILSSKKLLLSDSGFYLCAWAYSGANVLTFGAGSRLTVL.

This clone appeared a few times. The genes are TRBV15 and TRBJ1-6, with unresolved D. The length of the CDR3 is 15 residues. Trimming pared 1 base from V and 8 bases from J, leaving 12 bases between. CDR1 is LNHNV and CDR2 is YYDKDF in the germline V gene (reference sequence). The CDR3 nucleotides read TGTGCCACCAGCAGAGCTCAGGAGGGTCATTCACCCCTCCACTTT. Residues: CATSRAQEGHSPLHF. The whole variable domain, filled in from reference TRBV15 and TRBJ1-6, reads DAMVIQNPRYQVTQFGKPVTLSCSQTLNHNVMYWYQQKSSQAPKLLFHYYDKDFNNEADTPDNFQSRRPNTSFCFLDIRSPGLGDTAMYLCATSRAQEGHSPLHFGNGTRLTVT.

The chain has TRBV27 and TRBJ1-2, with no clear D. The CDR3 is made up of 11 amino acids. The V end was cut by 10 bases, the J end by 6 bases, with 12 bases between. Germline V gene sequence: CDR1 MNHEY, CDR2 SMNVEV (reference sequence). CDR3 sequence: CATSPRDGYTF. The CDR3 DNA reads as TGTGCCACCAGCCCAAGAGATGGCTACACCTTC.

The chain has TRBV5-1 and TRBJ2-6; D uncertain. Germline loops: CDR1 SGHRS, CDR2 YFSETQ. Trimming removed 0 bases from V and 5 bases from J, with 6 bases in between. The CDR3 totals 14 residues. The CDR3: CASSLEDWANVLTF. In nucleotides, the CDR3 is TGCGCCAGCAGCTTGGAAGATTGGGCCAACGTCCTGACTTTC. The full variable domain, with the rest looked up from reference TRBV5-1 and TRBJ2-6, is KAGVTQTPRYLIKTRGQQVTLSCSPISGHRSVSWYQQTPGQGLQFLFEYFSETQRNKGNFPGRFSGRQFSNSRSEMNVSTLELGDSALYLCASSLEDWANVLTFGAGSRLTVL.

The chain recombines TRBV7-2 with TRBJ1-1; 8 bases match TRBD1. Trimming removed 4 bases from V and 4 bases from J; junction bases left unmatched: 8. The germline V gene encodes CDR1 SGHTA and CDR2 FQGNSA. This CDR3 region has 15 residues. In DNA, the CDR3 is TGTGCCAGCAGCTATCACACAGGGGGAGGCACTGAAGCTTTCTTT. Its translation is CASSYHTGGGTEAFF. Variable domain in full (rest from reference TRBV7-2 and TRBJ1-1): GAGVSQSPSNKVTEKGKDVELRCDPISGHTALYWYRQSLGQGLEFLIYFQGNSAPDKSGLPSDRFSAERTGGSVSTLTIQRTQQEDSAVYLCASSYHTGGGTEAFFGQGTRLTVV.

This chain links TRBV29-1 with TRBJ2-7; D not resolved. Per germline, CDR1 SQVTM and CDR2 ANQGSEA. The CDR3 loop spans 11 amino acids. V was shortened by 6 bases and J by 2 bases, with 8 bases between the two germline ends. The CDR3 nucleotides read TGCAGCGTCCACACCACCTACGAGCAGTACTTC. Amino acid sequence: CSVHTTYEQYF.

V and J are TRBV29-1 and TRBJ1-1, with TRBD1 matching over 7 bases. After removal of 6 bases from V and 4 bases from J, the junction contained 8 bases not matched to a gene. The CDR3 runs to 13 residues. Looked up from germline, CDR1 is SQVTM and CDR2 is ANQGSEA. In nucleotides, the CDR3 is TGCAGCGTAACAGGGGTGCTCGGCACTGAAGCTTTCTTT. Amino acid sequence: CSVTGVLGTEAFF.

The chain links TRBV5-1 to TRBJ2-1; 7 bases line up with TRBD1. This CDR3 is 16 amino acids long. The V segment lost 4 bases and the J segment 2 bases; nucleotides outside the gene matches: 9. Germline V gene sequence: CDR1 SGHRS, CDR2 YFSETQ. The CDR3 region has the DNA TGCGCCAGCAGCGTCGGTCCCAGGGGGACCTACAATGAGCAGTTCTTC. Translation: CASSVGPRGTYNEQFF.

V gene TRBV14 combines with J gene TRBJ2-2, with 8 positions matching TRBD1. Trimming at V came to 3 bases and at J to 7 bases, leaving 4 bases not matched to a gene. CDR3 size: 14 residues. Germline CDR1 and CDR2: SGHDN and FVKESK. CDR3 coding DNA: TGTGCCAGCAGCCAGAACAGGGGGTTCGGGGAGCTGTTTTTT. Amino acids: CASSQNRGFGELFF.

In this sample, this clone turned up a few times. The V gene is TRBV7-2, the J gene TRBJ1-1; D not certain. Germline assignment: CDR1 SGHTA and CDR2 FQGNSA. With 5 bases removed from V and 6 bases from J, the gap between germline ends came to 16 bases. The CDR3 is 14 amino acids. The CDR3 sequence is CASSGSGPIAEAFF. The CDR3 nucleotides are TGTGCCAGCAGCGGGTCGGGCCCCATCGCTGAAGCTTTCTTT.

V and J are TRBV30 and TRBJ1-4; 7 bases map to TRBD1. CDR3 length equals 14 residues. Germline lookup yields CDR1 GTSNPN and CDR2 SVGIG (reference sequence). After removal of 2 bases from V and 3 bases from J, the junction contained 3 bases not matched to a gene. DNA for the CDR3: TGTGCCTGGAGTCGGGACAGCCCTAATGAAAAACTGTTTTTT. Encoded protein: CAWSRDSPNEKLFF.

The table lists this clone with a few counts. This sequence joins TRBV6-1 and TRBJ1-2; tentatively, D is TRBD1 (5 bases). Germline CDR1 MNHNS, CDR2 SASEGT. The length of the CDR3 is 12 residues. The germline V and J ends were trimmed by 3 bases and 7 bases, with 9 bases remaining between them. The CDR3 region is CASSDQGSGYTF. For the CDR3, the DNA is TGTGCCAGCAGTGATCAGGGAAGTGGCTACACCTTC.

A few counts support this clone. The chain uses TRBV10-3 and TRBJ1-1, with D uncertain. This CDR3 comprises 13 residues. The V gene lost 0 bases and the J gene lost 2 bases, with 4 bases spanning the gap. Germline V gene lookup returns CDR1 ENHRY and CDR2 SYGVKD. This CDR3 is CAISESYNTEAFF. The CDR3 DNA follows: TGTGCCATCAGTGAGTCTTATAACACTGAAGCTTTCTTT.

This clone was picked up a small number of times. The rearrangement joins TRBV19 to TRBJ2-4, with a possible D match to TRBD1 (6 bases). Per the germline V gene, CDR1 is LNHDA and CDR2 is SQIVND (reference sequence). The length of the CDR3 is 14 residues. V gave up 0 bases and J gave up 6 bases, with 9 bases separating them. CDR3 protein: CASSIDGRGNIQYF. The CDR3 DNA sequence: TGTGCCAGTAGTATAGACGGCAGGGGAAACATTCAGTACTTC.

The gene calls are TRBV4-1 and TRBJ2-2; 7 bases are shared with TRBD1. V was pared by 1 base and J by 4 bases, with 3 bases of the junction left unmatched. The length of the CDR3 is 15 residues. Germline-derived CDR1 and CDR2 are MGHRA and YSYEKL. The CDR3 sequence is CASSQGQGFTGELFF. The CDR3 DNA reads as TGCGCCAGCAGCCAAGGACAGGGATTCACCGGGGAGCTGTTTTTT.

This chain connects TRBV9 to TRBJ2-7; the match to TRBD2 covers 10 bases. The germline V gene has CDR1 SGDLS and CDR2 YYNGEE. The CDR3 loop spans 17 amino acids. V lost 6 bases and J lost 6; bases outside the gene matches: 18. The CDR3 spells CASMVLWGTSALVEQYF. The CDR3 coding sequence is TGTGCCAGCATGGTGTTGTGGGGGACTAGCGCTCTCGTCGAGCAGTACTTC.

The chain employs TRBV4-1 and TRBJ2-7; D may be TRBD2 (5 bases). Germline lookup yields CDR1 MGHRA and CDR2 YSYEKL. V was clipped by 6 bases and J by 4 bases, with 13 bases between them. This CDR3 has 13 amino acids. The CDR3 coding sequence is TGCGCCAGCAGTCCGGGGAGTGGATACGAGCAGTACTTC. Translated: CASSPGSGYEQYF.

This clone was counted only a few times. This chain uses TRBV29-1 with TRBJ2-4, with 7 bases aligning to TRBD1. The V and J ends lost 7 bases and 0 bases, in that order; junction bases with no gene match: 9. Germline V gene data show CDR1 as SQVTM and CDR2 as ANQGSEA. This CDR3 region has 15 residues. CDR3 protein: CSALTGSLAKNIQYF. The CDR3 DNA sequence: TGCAGCGCCTTGACAGGGTCTCTAGCCAAAAACATTCAGTACTTC.

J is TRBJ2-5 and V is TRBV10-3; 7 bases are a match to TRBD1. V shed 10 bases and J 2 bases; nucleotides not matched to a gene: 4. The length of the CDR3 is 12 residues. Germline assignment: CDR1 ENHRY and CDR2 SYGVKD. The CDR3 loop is CATSTGQETQYF. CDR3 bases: TGTGCCACCTCGACAGGGCAAGAGACCCAGTACTTC.

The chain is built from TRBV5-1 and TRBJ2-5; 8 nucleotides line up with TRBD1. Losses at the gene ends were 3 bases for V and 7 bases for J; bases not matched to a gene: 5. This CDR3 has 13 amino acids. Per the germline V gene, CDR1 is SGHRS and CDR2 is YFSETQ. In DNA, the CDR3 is TGCGCCAGCAGCTCTCAGGGGACAGGGACCCAGTACTTC. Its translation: CASSSQGTGTQYF.

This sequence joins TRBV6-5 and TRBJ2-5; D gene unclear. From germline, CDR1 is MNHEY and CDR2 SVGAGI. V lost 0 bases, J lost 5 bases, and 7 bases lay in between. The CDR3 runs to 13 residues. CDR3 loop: CASSYSVRETQYF. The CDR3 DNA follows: TGTGCCAGCAGTTACTCTGTAAGGGAGACCCAGTACTTC.

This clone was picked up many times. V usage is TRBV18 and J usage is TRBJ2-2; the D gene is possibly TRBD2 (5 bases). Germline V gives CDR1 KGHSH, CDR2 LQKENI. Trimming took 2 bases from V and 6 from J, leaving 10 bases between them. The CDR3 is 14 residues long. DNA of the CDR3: TGTGCCAGCTCACCAATTGCGGGCGCCGGGGAGCTGTTTTTT. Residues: CASSPIAGAGELFF. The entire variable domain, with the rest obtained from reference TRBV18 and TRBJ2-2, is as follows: NAGVMQNPRHLVRRRGQEARLRCSPMKGHSHVYWYRQLPEEGLKFMVYLQKENIIDESGMPKERFSAEFPKEGPSILRIQQVVRGDSAAYFCASSPIAGAGELFFGEGSRLTVL.

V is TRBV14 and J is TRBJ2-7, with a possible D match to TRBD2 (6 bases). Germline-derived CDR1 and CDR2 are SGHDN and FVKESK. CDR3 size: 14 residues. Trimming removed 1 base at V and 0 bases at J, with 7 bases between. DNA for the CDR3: TGTGCCAGCAGCCAAGTTAGCGGCTCCTACGAGCAGTACTTC. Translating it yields CASSQVSGSYEQYF.

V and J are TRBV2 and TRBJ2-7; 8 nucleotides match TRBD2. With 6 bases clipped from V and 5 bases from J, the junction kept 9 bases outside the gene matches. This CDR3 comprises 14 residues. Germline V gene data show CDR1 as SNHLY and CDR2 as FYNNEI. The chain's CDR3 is CASRESGGSHEQYF. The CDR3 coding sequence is TGTGCCAGCAGAGAAAGCGGGGGAAGCCACGAGCAGTACTTC.

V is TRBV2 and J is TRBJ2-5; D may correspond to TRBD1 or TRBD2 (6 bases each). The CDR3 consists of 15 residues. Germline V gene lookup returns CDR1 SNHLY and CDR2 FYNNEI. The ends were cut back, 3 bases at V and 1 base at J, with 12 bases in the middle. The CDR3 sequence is CASSDQRGPQETQYF. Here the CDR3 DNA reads TGTGCCAGCAGTGACCAACGGGGGCCCCAAGAGACCCAGTACTTC.

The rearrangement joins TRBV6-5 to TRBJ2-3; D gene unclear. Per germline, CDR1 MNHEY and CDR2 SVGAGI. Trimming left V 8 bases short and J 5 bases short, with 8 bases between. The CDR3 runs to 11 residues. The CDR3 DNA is TGTGCCAGCCGTTTTTTAGATACGCAGTATTTT. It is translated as CASRFLDTQYF.